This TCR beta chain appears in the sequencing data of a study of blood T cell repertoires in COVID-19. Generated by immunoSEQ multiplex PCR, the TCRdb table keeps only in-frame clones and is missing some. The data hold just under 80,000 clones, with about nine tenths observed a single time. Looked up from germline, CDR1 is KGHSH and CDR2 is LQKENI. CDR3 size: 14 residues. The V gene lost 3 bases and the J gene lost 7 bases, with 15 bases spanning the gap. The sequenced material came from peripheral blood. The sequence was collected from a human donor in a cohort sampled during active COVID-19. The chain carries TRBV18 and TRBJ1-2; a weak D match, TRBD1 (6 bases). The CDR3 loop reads CASSPSETGGGYTF. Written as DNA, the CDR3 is TGTGCCAGCTCACCGTCCGAGACAGGCGGTGGCTACACCTTC. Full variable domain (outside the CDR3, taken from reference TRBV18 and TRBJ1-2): NAGVMQNPRHLVRRRGQEARLRCSPMKGHSHVYWYRQLPEEGLKFMVYLQKENIIDESGMPKERFSAEFPKEGPSILRIQQVVRGDSAAYFCASSPSETGGGYTFGSGTRLTVV.